This T cell receptor beta chain was sequenced during a study of OX40 agonist ivuxolimab in advanced cancers. Germline values: CDR1 SGHRS, CDR2 YFSETQ. Losses at the gene ends were 0 bases for V and 1 base for J; bases not matched to a gene: 3. This CDR3 comprises 15 residues. Some clones are missing from TCRdb's copy, which holds only in-frame ones; the method was immunoSEQ multiplex PCR. The repertoire holds tens of thousands of clones, with approximately 90% as singletons. The chain is built from TRBV5-1 and TRBJ2-7; 8 nucleotides match TRBD2. The material sequenced was CD4+ or CD8+ T cells sorted from blood, taken in a trial of the OX40 agonist ivuxolimab. This TCR was sampled from an adult with an advanced solid tumor such as melanoma, head and neck, liver or kidney cancer. DNA of the CDR3: TGCGCCAGCAGCTTGGGGTCTAGCGGGTCCTACGAGCAGTACTTC. Protein product: CASSLGSSGSYEQYF. The whole variable domain, filled in from reference TRBV5-1 and TRBJ2-7, reads KAGVTQTPRYLIKTRGQQVTLSCSPISGHRSVSWYQQTPGQGLQFLFEYFSETQRNKGNFPGRFSGRQFSNSRSEMNVSTLELGDSALYLCASSLGSSGSYEQYFGPGTRLTVT.